This T cell receptor (beta chain) was identified during a study of blood T cells in healthy people across ages. Study-level points and caveats: The unsorted PBMCs prevented any conclusive comparison of naive versus antigen-experienced cells.

This clonotype was counted many times. Antigen: not known. The CDR3 contains 12 residues. In germline, CDR1 is SGHTA, CDR2 FQGNSA. V was pared by 4 bases and J by 0 bases, with 4 bases between. A second PCR of roughly 7 to 11 cycles used a sample-barcoded 5' primer and a J-beta primer mix. A template-switch adaptor containing 12 random nucleotides labeled each cDNA molecule. TCRdb itself ran the 5' RACE reads through MiXCR, one entry per CDR3 protein. This sample yields approximately 1,000,000 distinct CDR3 sequences, of which 35% to 40% are seen a single time; 10% to 15% belongs to the top ten. Input material: blood. The source is a man between 18 and 35 years old in good health. This chain joins TRBV7-2 and TRBJ2-7; no clear D gene. The CDR3 protein is CASSSNSYEQYF. The DNA of the CDR3 is TGTGCCAGCAGCTCCAACTCCTACGAGCAGTACTTC.